This T cell receptor (beta chain) was recovered during a study of shared clonotypes between healthy human individuals. With regard to this clone: Its specificity is not known.

Broader study findings: The study sampled only blood, and tissue repertoires likely differ.

This CDR3 contains 13 residues. The germline gives CDR1 SGHTA, CDR2 FQGTGA. In the source study's methods: As immunoSEQ supplied junction-only sequences (without quality scores), filtering differed. TCRdb's copy holds only in-frame clones and misses some; the assay was immunoSEQ multiplex PCR. The DNA was the basis for D and trimming; V, J and clone size are from that table. The sample has about 470,000 clones, roughly 80% seen once. The receptor comes from a woman aged 40-49 years in good health. Some clones in this sample may be carry-over from other donors' samples. V usage is TRBV7-3 and J usage is TRBJ2-3, with TRBD2 matching 9 bases. Material for sequencing was PBMCs. Written as DNA, the CDR3 is TGTGCTAGCGGGGGCGGCCCCACAGATACGCAGTATTTT. Protein product: CASGGGPTDTQYF.